One and the same sample provided the 19 T cell receptor beta chains below, sequenced in a study of technical replicates of blood from a handful of donors. The protocol was immunoSEQ multiplex PCR, while the TCRdb copy is restricted to in-frame clones and leaves out a portion. The data hold around 80,000 clones, with 70% to 90% observed a single time. Source material: T cells isolated from PBMCs. All receptors derive from a human donor in good health.

The chain carries TRBV27 and TRBJ2-3; a possible D gene is TRBD2 (5 bases). V was shortened by 2 bases and J by 2 bases, with 14 bases between the two germline ends. The CDR3 runs to 16 residues. From germline, CDR1 is MNHEY and CDR2 SMNVEV (reference sequence). As DNA, the CDR3 is TGTGCCAGCAGTTTAAATCCAGCGGAGATCACAGATACGCAGTATTTT. This sequence encodes CASSLNPAEITDTQYF.

The rearrangement joins TRBV13 to TRBJ2-5, with D perhaps matching TRBD1 (6 bases). CDR1 is PRHDT and CDR2 is FYEKMQ in the germline V gene (reference sequence). Trimming left V 2 bases short and J 3 bases short, with 10 bases between. The CDR3 loop spans 14 amino acids. Here the CDR3 reads CASSLHTGKETQYF. CDR3 DNA sequence: TGTGCCAGCAGCTTACATACAGGGAAAGAGACCCAGTACTTC.

Only one count was recorded for this clone. The chain carries TRBV15 and TRBJ2-1; 7 bases line up with TRBD2. After removal of 1 base from V and 7 bases from J, the junction contained 10 bases not matched to a gene. Germline CDR1 reads LNHNV; CDR2 reads YYDKDF (reference sequence). This CDR3 contains 16 residues. The CDR3 DNA sequence: TGTGCCACCAGCAGAGTCCGGACTGCGGGAGCTAATGAGCAGTTCTTC. Translated, it gives CATSRVRTAGANEQFF.

This chain links TRBV4-2 with TRBJ2-3; D unclear. CDR1 and CDR2 from the germline V gene are LGHNA and YNFKEQ. V lost 1 base, J lost 0 bases, and 8 bases lay in between. The CDR3 covers 15 residues. As DNA, the CDR3 is TGTGCCAGCAGCCAAGCTACAGCTAGCACAGATACGCAGTATTTT. It codes for CASSQATASTDTQYF.

The chain carries TRBV18 and TRBJ2-1, with a possible D match to TRBD2 (6 bases). The CDR3 loop spans 13 amino acids. Germline V lookup: CDR1 KGHSH, CDR2 LQKENI. V shed 5 bases and J shed 8 bases, with 13 bases lying between them. CDR3 DNA: TGTGCCAGCTCAACGACTAGTTATCATGAGCAGTTCTTC. This encodes CASSTTSYHEQFF.

Concerning this clone: A junction boundary mismatches the germline segment, possibly from a read error. This rearrangement joins TRBV7-7 to TRBJ2-2; TRBD2 matches 11 bases. The germline gives CDR1 SSHAT, CDR2 FNYEAQ (reference sequence). There are 16 residues in the CDR3. CDR3 in DNA: TGTGCTAGCAGCGCTTGGGGGACTAGCGGAGCCGGGGAGCTGTTTTTT. This codes for CASSAWGTSGAGELFF. Full variable domain (outside the CDR3, taken from reference TRBV7-7 and TRBJ2-2): GAGVSQSPRYKVTKRGQDVTLRCDPISSHATLYWYQQALGQGPEFLTYFNYEAQPDKSGLPSDRFSAERPEGSISTLTIQRTEQRDSAMYRCASSAWGTSGAGELFFGEGSRLTVL.

V usage is TRBV29-1 and J usage is TRBJ1-2; 8 nucleotides match TRBD1. Trimming at V came to 0 bases and at J to 7 bases, leaving 4 bases not matched to a gene. The CDR3 is 13 residues long. Per the germline V gene, CDR1 is SQVTM and CDR2 is ANQGSEA. The CDR3 sequence is CSVEDWTGPGYTF. CDR3 DNA: TGCAGCGTTGAAGATTGGACAGGGCCTGGCTACACCTTC.

The chain combines TRBV6-1 with TRBJ2-1; D gene uncertain. Trimming cost V 4 bases and J 13 bases, with 5 bases left between them. Germline V gives CDR1 MNHNS, CDR2 SASEGT. The CDR3 loop spans 9 amino acids. The CDR3 DNA reads as TGTGCCAGCAGTGTTAGCCAGTTCTTC. It is translated as CASSVSQFF.

V gene TRBV7-9 combines with J gene TRBJ2-7; 9 positions agree with TRBD1. J gave up 3 bases and V 5 bases, and 11 bases lay outside the gene matches. The germline gives CDR1 SEHNR, CDR2 FQNEAQ (reference sequence). The CDR3 runs 16 residues. The CDR3, as DNA: TGTGCCAGCAGCCCCCAGACGGGACAGGGCATCTACGAGCAGTACTTC. Protein sequence: CASSPQTGQGIYEQYF.

The rearrangement uses TRBV5-6 and TRBJ2-1; 15 bases are shared with TRBD2. This CDR3 has 17 residues. V dropped 4 bases and J dropped 7; count of bases not matched to a gene: 9. Germline V gene data show CDR1 as SGHDT and CDR2 as YYEEEE. CDR3 DNA: TGTGCCAGCAGCCCGGCCGGGACTAGCGGGAGGTCAAATGAGCAGTTCTTC. As protein: CASSPAGTSGRSNEQFF.

Notes on this clone: The sample has other DNA sequences that encode this CDR3 too. The rearrangement links TRBV7-9 to TRBJ2-7; maybe TRBD2 (5 bases). V lost 5 bases, J lost 3 bases, and 14 bases lay in between. The CDR3 runs to 14 residues. Germline lookup yields CDR1 SEHNR and CDR2 FQNEAQ (reference sequence). The CDR3 loop reads CASSLSTGSYEQYF. The CDR3 DNA reads TGTGCCAGCAGCCTTAGTACGGGAAGCTACGAGCAGTACTTC.

The V gene is TRBV5-6, the J gene TRBJ1-1; the D gene is possibly TRBD1 (6 bases). Trimming removed 4 bases at V and 6 bases at J, with 13 bases between. This CDR3 spans 13 amino acids. From germline, CDR1 is SGHDT and CDR2 YYEEEE. As DNA, the CDR3 is TGTGCCAGCAGCCTAGCAGGGGTGGCTGAAGCTTTCTTT. It is translated as CASSLAGVAEAFF.

The chain joins TRBV14 to TRBJ2-3, with TRBD2 as a possible D gene (6 bases). V lost 3 bases to trimming and J lost 0 bases, with 13 bases between them. The V gene's germline CDR1 is SGHDN and CDR2 FVKESK. This CDR3 contains 16 residues. The CDR3 region has the DNA TGTGCCAGCAGCCAGAATAGCGGATCTAGCACAGATACGCAGTATTTT. It translates to CASSQNSGSSTDTQYF.

The chain employs TRBV19 and TRBJ1-3; the D is unclear. Germline V gene sequence: CDR1 LNHDA, CDR2 SQIVND (reference sequence). The V end lost 6 bases, the J end lost 0 bases, and 9 bases lay between the germline ends. The CDR3 consists of 14 residues. The CDR3 spells CASRRAYSGNTIYF. The CDR3 nucleotides are TGTGCCAGTAGGAGGGCATACTCTGGAAACACCATATATTTT.

V and J are TRBV15 and TRBJ1-5; 7 nucleotides match TRBD1. The CDR3 sequence is 15 residues long. Germline lookup yields CDR1 LNHNV and CDR2 YYDKDF (reference sequence). The J segment lost 6 bases and the V segment lost 3 bases, leaving 8 bases of the junction unmatched. The CDR3 coding sequence is TGTGCCACCAGCAGTGCACAGGGGCCGGGTCAGCCCCAGCATTTT. This translates into CATSSAQGPGQPQHF.

The chain is built from TRBV5-1 and TRBJ2-1; 12 nucleotides line up with TRBD2. Germline values: CDR1 SGHRS, CDR2 YFSETQ. V lost 4 bases, J lost 6 bases, and 11 bases stayed unmatched. The CDR3 contains 17 residues. CDR3 protein: CASSLGLAGWGVNEQFF. The CDR3 coding sequence is TGCGCCAGCAGCCTAGGACTAGCGGGATGGGGGGTCAATGAGCAGTTCTTC.

This clone was recorded once. This rearrangement joins TRBV7-8 to TRBJ1-1; 9 bases are shared with TRBD1. This CDR3 has 17 amino acids. The V gene end was trimmed by 6 bases and the J gene end by 6 bases; junction bases not matched to a gene: 17. Germline CDR1 is SGHVS and CDR2 is FQNEAQ. The CDR3 sequence: CASSSVPGQGSGPEAFF. The DNA of the CDR3 is TGTGCCAGCAGTTCCGTCCCGGGACAGGGATCGGGACCTGAAGCTTTCTTT.

V and J are TRBV30 and TRBJ2-1; 9 bases map to TRBD2. The J segment lost 7 bases and the V segment lost 0 bases, leaving 16 bases of the junction unmatched. The germline gives CDR1 GTSNPN, CDR2 SVGIG (reference sequence). The CDR3 is made up of 18 amino acids. The chain's CDR3 is CAWSVFLSREGQENEQFF. Written as DNA, the CDR3 is TGTGCCTGGAGTGTATTTCTCTCGCGGGAGGGCCAGGAAAATGAGCAGTTCTTC.

The chain couples TRBV11-3 to TRBJ2-3; TRBD2 matches at 7 bases. This CDR3 has 19 residues. Germline CDR1 is SGHNT and CDR2 is YENEEA. The junction had 21 bases not matched to a gene; V was cut back by 3 bases and J by 6 bases. DNA of the CDR3: TGTGCCAGCAGCTTTTCCCGAGGCGGGAGCCCCCGTGAGTATGATACGCAGTATTTT. Its protein is CASSFSRGGSPREYDTQYF.